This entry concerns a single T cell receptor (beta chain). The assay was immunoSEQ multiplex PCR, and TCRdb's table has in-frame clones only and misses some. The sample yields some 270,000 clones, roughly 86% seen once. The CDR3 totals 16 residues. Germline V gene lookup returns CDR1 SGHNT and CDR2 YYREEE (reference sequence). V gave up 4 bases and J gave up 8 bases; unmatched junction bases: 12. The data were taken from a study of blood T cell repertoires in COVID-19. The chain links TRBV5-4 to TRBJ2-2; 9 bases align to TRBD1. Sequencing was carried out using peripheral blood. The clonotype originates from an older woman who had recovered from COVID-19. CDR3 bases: TGTGCCAGCAGCCCTCAACAGGGGGCGAGTTGGGGGGAGCTGTTTTTT. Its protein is CASSPQQGASWGELFF.